These 7 T cell receptor beta chains share one sample of origin, sequenced in a study of T cell responses to AZD1222 COVID-19 vaccine. Profiling relied on immunoSEQ multiplex PCR, and the TCRdb table lists in-frame clones only, not all of them. The sample consists of roughly 120,000 clones, more than 70% of them appearing once. The material was peripheral blood, obtained on day 0 of AZD1222 vaccination. Receptors originate from an adult in good health.

The chain carries TRBV4-3 and TRBJ1-2; 7 bases agree with TRBD1. Germline values: CDR1 LGHNA, CDR2 YSLEER. The CDR3 covers 14 residues. With V trimmed by 1 base and J by 8 bases, 7 bases remained unmatched. The CDR3 DNA reads as TGCGCCAGCAGCCAAGGCACAGGGGAATTCGGCTACACCTTC. Encoded protein: CASSQGTGEFGYTF.

The table lists this clone with a few counts. The chain carries TRBV4-2 and TRBJ2-3, with 7 bases that match TRBD2. The CDR3 contains 17 residues. The V gene's germline CDR1 is LGHNA and CDR2 YNFKEQ. V lost 0 bases, J lost 2 bases, and 8 bases stayed unmatched. The CDR3 region has the DNA TGTGCCAGCAGCCAAGATCTCGTGGGGGGGGTCACAGATACGCAGTATTTT. Protein: CASSQDLVGGVTDTQYF.

CDR3 nucleotides: TGTGCCAGCAGTGCCGCCCCAGTCGGGACAAGGACGGCAGATACGCAGTATTTT. Residues: CASSAAPVGTRTADTQYF. The chain carries TRBV6-4 and TRBJ2-3; perhaps TRBD1 as D (6 bases). Trimming removed 4 bases from V and 4 bases from J, with 24 bases in between. This CDR3 region has 18 residues. Germline CDR1 is MRHNA and CDR2 is SNTAGT.

The chain uses TRBV28 and TRBJ1-4; D is uncertain. Germline lookup yields CDR1 MDHEN and CDR2 SYDVKM. Trimming left V 5 bases short and J 7 bases short, with 8 bases between. This CDR3 comprises 12 residues. The chain's CDR3 is CASSQLTEKLFF. In DNA form, the CDR3 reads TGTGCCAGCAGTCAACTGACTGAAAAACTGTTTTTT. Full variable domain (remainder filled in from reference TRBV28 and TRBJ1-4): DVKVTQSSRYLVKRTGEKVFLECVQDMDHENMFWYRQDPGLGLRLIYFSYDVKMKEKGDIPEGYSVSREKKERFSLILESASTNQTSMYLCASSQLTEKLFFGSGTQLSVL.

J is TRBJ2-7 and V is TRBV6-2 or TRBV6-3, with 10 bases that match TRBD1. CDR3 length: 17 residues. Germline CDR1 reads MNHEY; CDR2 reads SVGEGT. The V gene end was trimmed by 1 base and the J gene end by 7 bases; junction bases not matched to a gene: 13. CDR3 residues: CASSYFPGQGKPREQYF. CDR3 nucleotides: TGTGCCAGCAGTTACTTCCCGGGACAGGGGAAGCCTCGGGAGCAGTACTTC.

This clone was detected only once. V gene TRBV7-6 combines with J gene TRBJ1-2; TRBD1 agrees at 9 bases. In germline, CDR1 is SGHVS, CDR2 FNYEAQ. The CDR3 totals 15 residues. Germline trimming cut 4 bases from V and 2 bases from J; bases unmatched to any gene: 5. The CDR3 nucleotides are TGTGCCAGCAGCTCTGGGACAGGGAGGAACTATGGCTACACCTTC. Protein product: CASSSGTGRNYGYTF.

This clone was found once. V usage is TRBV11-2 and J usage is TRBJ2-1; the D is unclear. The CDR3 sequence is 13 residues long. Germline V gene lookup returns CDR1 SGHAT and CDR2 FQNNGV. Trimming cost V 3 bases and J 9 bases, with 12 bases left between them. CDR3 loop: CASSLPPFVEQFF. CDR3 nucleotide sequence: TGTGCCAGCAGCTTGCCCCCCTTTGTTGAGCAGTTCTTC.